One and the same sample provided the 15 T cell receptor beta chains below, sequenced in a study of cytomegalovirus exposure and HLA in healthy donors. Both 60 Vbeta primers and 13 Jbeta primers went into the PCR. The repertoire was sequenced with immunoSEQ multiplex PCR; TCRdb's copy has only in-frame clones and lacks some. The table shows around 210,000 clones, with around 75% occurring only once. Material: PBMCs. The receptor source for this set is a male donor in good health and CMV-seropositive.

The chain links TRBV5-6 to TRBJ2-4, with 7 bases identical to TRBD1. The CDR3 runs 13 residues. Trimming cost V 2 bases and J 7 bases; bases outside gene matches: 3. Germline V lookup: CDR1 SGHDT, CDR2 YYEEEE. The CDR3 spells CASSFRGPNIQYF. CDR3 in DNA: TGTGCCAGCAGCTTTAGGGGGCCCAACATTCAGTACTTC.

This clone was picked up a small number of times. The chain links TRBV2 to TRBJ2-3; 10 nucleotides align to TRBD2. The V segment lost 6 bases and the J segment 1 base; nucleotides outside the gene matches: 4. Germline assignment: CDR1 SNHLY and CDR2 FYNNEI. The CDR3 is 15 amino acids. In DNA form, the CDR3 reads TGTGCCAGCAGACCCGGGACTAGCGGCACAGATACGCAGTATTTT. As protein: CASRPGTSGTDTQYF.

This clone showed up just a few times. The rearrangement joins TRBV25-1 to TRBJ2-7, with D uncertain. Germline loops: CDR1 MGHDK, CDR2 SYGVNS. The CDR3 runs 15 residues. V shed 1 base and J shed 7 bases, with 17 bases lying between them. Written as DNA, the CDR3 is TGTGCCAGCAGTGAATCCTCAGCAGCGTATGGGGAGCAGTACTTC. Translated, it gives CASSESSAAYGEQYF.

V and J are TRBV6-5 and TRBJ1-2; the D is unclear. V shed 10 bases and J shed 0 bases, with 12 bases lying between them. Germline V gene data show CDR1 as MNHEY and CDR2 as SVGAGI. The CDR3 consists of 13 residues. CDR3 protein: CATKMDSNYGYTF. The DNA for the CDR3 is TGTGCCACCAAGATGGACTCTAACTATGGCTACACCTTC.

This clone was observed a single time. The junction shows a germline mismatch at one end, possibly a read error. The V and J genes are TRBV14 and TRBJ1-3; TRBD1 is a possible D gene (6 bases). The CDR3 spans 15 residues. Per the germline V gene, CDR1 is SGHDN and CDR2 is FVKESK. The CDR3 loop reads CASTQQGGSGNTIYF. Here the CDR3 DNA reads TGTGCCAGCACCCAACAGGGAGGATCTGGAAACACCATATATTTT.

About this clone: Other DNA variants within this sample encode the same CDR3. This chain uses TRBV6-6 with TRBJ1-3, with D maybe TRBD1 (5 bases). With 6 bases removed from V and 0 bases from J, the gap between germline ends came to 12 bases. Germline V gene sequence: CDR1 MNHNY, CDR2 SVGAGI (reference sequence). This CDR3 comprises 15 residues. This CDR3 reads CASSRQGSSGNTIYF. The CDR3 DNA follows: TGTGCCAGCAGCCGGCAGGGTAGCTCTGGAAACACCATATATTTT.

Only a few counts were recorded for this clone. CDR3 in DNA: TGTGCCAGCAGCTTAGACGCGGGCTACGAGCAGTACTTC. Translation gives CASSLDAGYEQYF. This chain links TRBV7-7 with TRBJ2-7; the D gene is possibly TRBD2 (5 bases). Trimming shortened V by 1 base and J by 3 bases, and 7 bases separated the two germline ends. Germline CDR1 reads SSHAT; CDR2 reads FNYEAQ (reference sequence). There are 13 residues in the CDR3.

The genes are TRBV4-1 and TRBJ1-1; D unclear. The CDR3 consists of 13 residues. Trimming removed 3 bases at V and 2 bases at J, with 7 bases between. Germline CDR1 MGHRA, CDR2 YSYEKL. The CDR3 DNA is TGCGCCAGCAGCCAGAGGGTCAACACTGAAGCTTTCTTT. Translation gives CASSQRVNTEAFF.

The V gene is TRBV18, the J gene TRBJ2-7; 9 nucleotides align to TRBD1. This CDR3 comprises 17 residues. V lost 0 bases to trimming and J lost 3 bases; unmatched junction nucleotides: 9. Germline V gives CDR1 KGHSH, CDR2 LQKENI. The CDR3 DNA reads as TGTGCCAGCTCACCACCGAGGGACGGACAGGGGAACTACGAGCAGTACTTC. This gives the protein CASSPPRDGQGNYEQYF.

In the case of this clone: Germline is not matched at one junction end, which may reflect a read error. This chain uses TRBV7-7 with TRBJ2-5; TRBD1 is a possible D gene (5 bases). Germline V gives CDR1 SSHAT, CDR2 FNYEAQ (reference sequence). This CDR3 is built from 15 residues. Here the CDR3 reads CASSLDGHHQETQYF. CDR3 sequence (DNA): TGTGCTAGCAGCTTAGATGGACACCATCAAGAGACCCAGTACTTC. Combining the CDR3 with reference TRBV7-7 and TRBJ2-5 gives the whole variable domain GAGVSQSPRYKVTKRGQDVTLRCDPISSHATLYWYQQALGQGPEFLTYFNYEAQPDKSGLPSDRFSAERPEGSISTLTIQRTEQRDSAMYRCASSLDGHHQETQYFGPGTRLLVL.

This clone showed up just a few times. This CDR3 reads CASSSMGQRLNTEAFF. CDR3 DNA sequence: TGTGCCAGCAGTTCCATGGGACAACGACTGAACACTGAAGCTTTCTTT. V usage is TRBV27 and J usage is TRBJ1-1, with D perhaps matching TRBD1 (6 bases). The CDR3 has 16 amino acids. The V and J ends lost 4 bases and 0 bases respectively, with 15 bases between them. The germline CDR1 and CDR2 sequences are MNHEY and SMNVEV (reference sequence).

This chain connects TRBV10-3 to TRBJ2-5; TRBD1 matches 8 bases. CDR1 ENHRY and CDR2 SYGVKD come from the germline V gene. With 6 bases clipped from V and 5 bases from J, the junction kept 5 bases outside the gene matches. CDR3 length: 13 amino acids. The CDR3 reads CAIRSGGEETQYF. Written as DNA, the CDR3 is TGTGCCATCAGATCAGGGGGCGAGGAGACCCAGTACTTC.

The chain links TRBV11-2 to TRBJ1-1; D perhaps matches TRBD1 (5 bases). Germline V CDR1 and CDR2: SGHAT, FQNNGV. V lost 3 bases, J lost 6 bases, and 17 bases lay in between. This CDR3 has 15 residues. The CDR3 DNA follows: TGTGCCAGCAGCTTCGGGGGACCTCTGTTGGCTGAAGCTTTCTTT. Translated: CASSFGGPLLAEAFF.

This clone appeared a single time. This chain links TRBV7-2 with TRBJ2-5, with a weak D call TRBD2 (6 bases). The CDR3 has 14 amino acids. V dropped 4 bases and J dropped 4 bases, with 13 bases sitting between them. Germline values: CDR1 SGHTA, CDR2 FQGNSA. The CDR3: CASSSPARGETQYF. Written as DNA, the CDR3 is TGTGCCAGCAGCTCACCCGCGCGGGGAGAGACCCAGTACTTC.

The chain couples TRBV18 to TRBJ2-1; D gene ambiguous. The CDR3 length is 14 residues. The V end was cut by 3 bases, the J end by 8 bases, with 14 bases between. Germline assignment: CDR1 KGHSH and CDR2 LQKENI. The CDR3 nucleotides read TGTGCCAGCTCACCCCAGGTGGATGTCGATGAGCAGTTCTTC. Translation: CASSPQVDVDEQFF.